A selection of T cell receptor beta chains follows, all from one sample in a study of T cell repertoires in cytomegalovirus infection. TCRdb independently ran MiXCR on the reads; one entry per CDR3 protein. Here the sample spans 290,000 or so distinct CDR3 sequences, about 9.1% being singletons. Sequences were obtained from PBMCs. Every receptor here comes from a human donor in good health (CMV status not recorded). Some clones in this sample may be carry-over from other donors' samples. CDR3s include the opening cysteine and the closing phenylalanine or tryptophan. The order of the fields is D gene, V gene, J gene, clone size, CDR3 DNA, CDR3 protein. A D gene is named only where the DNA matches it firmly. Some rows have no size entry. The others give once, few or many, or a class for an expanded clone.

D gene: NA; V gene: TRBV7-9; J gene: TRBJ1-2; clone size: many; CDR3 DNA: TGTGCCAGCAGCTTACCGCCCCACAGGGTACGATATGGCTACACCTTC; CDR3 protein: CASSLPPHRVRYGYTF
D gene: TRBD2; V gene: TRBV7-8; J gene: TRBJ2-3; clone size: many; CDR3 DNA: TGTGCCAGCAGCTCTAGACTAGCGGGGAGCACAGATACGCAGTATTTT; CDR3 protein: CASSSRLAGSTDTQYF
D gene: NA; V gene: TRBV25-1; J gene: TRBJ2-5; clone size: many; CDR3 DNA: TGTGCCAGCAGTGAGACCCAGACCCAGTACTTC; CDR3 protein: CASSETQTQYF
D gene: NA; V gene: TRBV28; J gene: TRBJ1-5; clone size: many; CDR3 DNA: TGTGCCAGCAGTTTAATCCGGAATCAGCCCCAGCATTTT; CDR3 protein: CASSLIRNQPQHF
D gene: TRBD1; V gene: TRBV28; J gene: TRBJ2-1; clone size: many; CDR3 DNA: TGTGCCAGCAGTTACTCAGGGGGCTTCAATGAGCAGTTCTTC; CDR3 protein: CASSYSGGFNEQFF
D gene: TRBD2; V gene: TRBV20-1; J gene: TRBJ2-5; clone size: many; CDR3 DNA: TGCAGTGCTAGAGTTGGCAGCGGGGGCCGAGAGACCCAGTACTTC; CDR3 protein: CSARVGSGGRETQYF
D gene: NA; V gene: TRBV7-3; J gene: TRBJ2-2; clone size: many; CDR3 DNA: TGTGCCAGCAGCTTAGTACGGGGGGAGCTGTTTTTT; CDR3 protein: CASSLVRGELFF
D gene: NA; V gene: TRBV13; J gene: TRBJ2-1; clone size: many; CDR3 DNA: TGTGCCAGCAGCTTAGGCGGCGGGACAAGTTACAATGAGCAGTTCTTC; CDR3 protein: CASSLGGGTSYNEQFF
D gene: NA; V gene: TRBV29-1; J gene: TRBJ2-6; clone size: NA; CDR3 DNA: TGCAGCACCTTGACAGCTGGGGCCAACGTCCTGACTTTC; CDR3 protein: CSTLTAGANVLTF
D gene: NA; V gene: TRBV6-2/TRBV6-3; J gene: TRBJ2-1; clone size: many; CDR3 DNA: TGTGCCAGCAGCCTGGACAGTCTCTACAATGAGCAGTTCTTC; CDR3 protein: CASSLDSLYNEQFF
D gene: NA; V gene: TRBV4-2; J gene: TRBJ1-1; clone size: few; CDR3 DNA: TGTGCCAGCAGCCAAGGGGCAGGGGAAGCTTTCTTT; CDR3 protein: CASSQGAGEAFF
D gene: TRBD2; V gene: TRBV6-6; J gene: TRBJ2-3; clone size: many; CDR3 DNA: TGTGCCAGCAGAGCGGGGGTACGGATAGATACGCAGTATTTT; CDR3 protein: CASRAGVRIDTQYF
D gene: NA; V gene: TRBV29-1; J gene: TRBJ2-1; clone size: NA; CDR3 DNA: TGCAGCGTTGACGCACAGGGTAATGAGCAGTTCTTC; CDR3 protein: CSVDAQGNEQFF
D gene: NA; V gene: TRBV2; J gene: TRBJ2-5; clone size: NA; CDR3 DNA: TGTGCCAGCGGGGGGAAAGAGACCCAGTACTTC; CDR3 protein: CASGGKETQYF
D gene: NA; V gene: TRBV4-1; J gene: TRBJ2-1; clone size: many; CDR3 DNA: TGCGCCAGCAGCCAAAAGGGGGGGGGGGCGGGGACCTACAATGAGCAGTTCTTC; CDR3 protein: CASSQKGGGAGTYNEQFF
D gene: NA; V gene: TRBV7-2; J gene: TRBJ2-1; clone size: many; CDR3 DNA: TGTGCCAGCAGCTTAGCGGGGGGGCGAAATGAGCAGTTCTTC; CDR3 protein: CASSLAGGRNEQFF
D gene: NA; V gene: TRBV7-2; J gene: TRBJ2-7; clone size: many; CDR3 DNA: TGTGCCAGCAGCCTCCTTACCGAGCAGTACTTC; CDR3 protein: CASSLLTEQYF
D gene: TRBD2; V gene: TRBV3-1; J gene: TRBJ2-5; clone size: many; CDR3 DNA: TGTGCGGCGGGGGTCGAGACCCAGTACTTC; CDR3 protein: CAAGVETQYF
D gene: NA; V gene: TRBV5-4; J gene: TRBJ2-3; clone size: many; CDR3 DNA: TGTGCCAGCATTCGTCAGGGTACGCAGTATTTT; CDR3 protein: CASIRQGTQYF
D gene: NA; V gene: TRBV28; J gene: TRBJ1-2; clone size: NA; CDR3 DNA: TGTGCCAGCAGGCTACACCTCAGGGGCGAGGGCTACACCTTC; CDR3 protein: CASRLHLRGEGYTF
D gene: NA; V gene: TRBV5-1; J gene: TRBJ2-2; clone size: many; CDR3 DNA: TGCGCCAGCAGCTTGCAACAGTCTAACACCGGGGAGCTGTTTTTT; CDR3 protein: CASSLQQSNTGELFF
D gene: TRBD2; V gene: TRBV5-1; J gene: TRBJ2-5; clone size: NA; CDR3 DNA: TGCGCCAGCAGCTCCAGGACTAGCGGGGGGCAAGAGACCCAGTACTTC; CDR3 protein: CASSSRTSGGQETQYF
D gene: NA; V gene: TRBV20-1; J gene: TRBJ1-1; clone size: few; CDR3 DNA: TGCAGTGCTAGGGCGGGGGCGATGAACACTGAAGCTTTCTTT; CDR3 protein: CSARAGAMNTEAFF
D gene: NA; V gene: TRBV29-1; J gene: TRBJ2-6; clone size: NA; CDR3 DNA: TGCAGCGTCACAGAGGGGGGCATGAGCGGGGCCAACGTCCTGACTTTC; CDR3 protein: CSVTEGGMSGANVLTF
D gene: TRBD1; V gene: TRBV18; J gene: TRBJ1-2; clone size: many; CDR3 DNA: TGTGCCAGCTCACCCGGGACAGACGCCTCCTATGGCTACACCTTC; CDR3 protein: CASSPGTDASYGYTF
D gene: NA; V gene: TRBV2; J gene: TRBJ2-4; clone size: few; CDR3 DNA: TGTGCCAGCACTCTACCTACGGCAGCCAAAAACATTCAGTACTTC; CDR3 protein: CASTLPTAAKNIQYF
D gene: NA; V gene: TRBV28; J gene: TRBJ2-5; clone size: few; CDR3 DNA: TGTGCCAGCAGGACACTCCGGGACCCGAAGGGGGAGACCCAGTACTTC; CDR3 protein: CASRTLRDPKGETQYF
D gene: TRBD1; V gene: TRBV6-5; J gene: TRBJ1-4; clone size: few; CDR3 DNA: TGTGCCAGCAGTTCACGGACAGGGGGCGAAAAACTGTTTTTT; CDR3 protein: CASSSRTGGEKLFF
D gene: TRBD1; V gene: TRBV7-8; J gene: TRBJ1-6; clone size: many; CDR3 DNA: TGTGCCAGCAGCAATGACAGGGGTACTAATTCACCCCTCCACTTT; CDR3 protein: CASSNDRGTNSPLHF
D gene: NA; V gene: TRBV28; J gene: TRBJ1-5; clone size: many; CDR3 DNA: TGTGCCAGCTCCAAAGGGAGGGACAATCAGCCCCAGCATTTT; CDR3 protein: CASSKGRDNQPQHF
D gene: TRBD2; V gene: TRBV10-3; J gene: TRBJ2-7; clone size: few; CDR3 DNA: TGTGCCATCAGTGCGTTAGCGGGGGCCTCCTACGAGCAGTACTTC; CDR3 protein: CAISALAGASYEQYF
D gene: NA; V gene: TRBV7-2; J gene: TRBJ2-2; clone size: many; CDR3 DNA: TGTGCCAGCAGCTTGGGAGGGGGTGGCACCGGGGAGCTGTTTTTT; CDR3 protein: CASSLGGGGTGELFF
D gene: NA; V gene: TRBV19; J gene: TRBJ2-4; clone size: many; CDR3 DNA: TGTGCCAGTACCTCCTTGACCGGTCGGGGAGCCAAAAACATTCAGTACTTC; CDR3 protein: CASTSLTGRGAKNIQYF
D gene: NA; V gene: TRBV7-2; J gene: TRBJ2-2; clone size: many; CDR3 DNA: TGTGCCAGCAGCTTAAGGGAGAACACCGGGGAGCTGTTTTTT; CDR3 protein: CASSLRENTGELFF
D gene: NA; V gene: TRBV9; J gene: TRBJ2-6; clone size: few; CDR3 DNA: TGTGCCAGCAGCGTAGGAAATCGGGTTACGGGGGCCAACGTCCTGACTTTC; CDR3 protein: CASSVGNRVTGANVLTF
D gene: NA; V gene: TRBV10-3; J gene: TRBJ2-5; clone size: NA; CDR3 DNA: TGTGCCATCAGTGCTCAGGGGGGCTGGGAGACCCAGTACTTC; CDR3 protein: CAISAQGGWETQYF
D gene: TRBD1; V gene: TRBV28; J gene: TRBJ1-2; clone size: many; CDR3 DNA: TGTGCCAGCAGGCGGAAGACAGGGGCTAACTATGGCTACACCTTC; CDR3 protein: CASRRKTGANYGYTF
D gene: NA; V gene: TRBV20-1; J gene: TRBJ1-3; clone size: many; CDR3 DNA: TGCAGTGCTAGAGACAGGCCTTTAATATCCTCTGGAAACACCATATATTTT; CDR3 protein: CSARDRPLISSGNTIYF
D gene: TRBD1; V gene: TRBV20-1; J gene: TRBJ2-2; clone size: many; CDR3 DNA: TGCAGTGCTAGAGGGACAGGGCGAACCGGGGAGCTGTTTTTT; CDR3 protein: CSARGTGRTGELFF
D gene: TRBD2; V gene: TRBV28; J gene: TRBJ2-3; clone size: many; CDR3 DNA: TGTGCCAGCACCTCAACCGGGACTACCACAGATACGCAGTATTTT; CDR3 protein: CASTSTGTTTDTQYF
D gene: TRBD1; V gene: TRBV7-2; J gene: TRBJ1-2; clone size: many; CDR3 DNA: TGTGCCAGCAGCTTTAGGGACAGGGAATCTGCGGTCTATGGCTACACCTTC; CDR3 protein: CASSFRDRESAVYGYTF
D gene: NA; V gene: TRBV29-1; J gene: TRBJ2-1; clone size: few; CDR3 DNA: TGCAGCGTTGAAGGCGTCCTAAGCTCCTACAATGAGCAGTTCTTC; CDR3 protein: CSVEGVLSSYNEQFF
D gene: TRBD1; V gene: TRBV20-1; J gene: TRBJ2-4; clone size: NA; CDR3 DNA: TGCAGTGCTAGAACAGGGGACATTCAGTACTTC; CDR3 protein: CSARTGDIQYF
D gene: TRBD1; V gene: TRBV20-1; J gene: TRBJ2-6; clone size: few; CDR3 DNA: TGCAGTGCCCGGACAGGGGGCGCCGGGACCAACGTCCTGACTTTC; CDR3 protein: CSARTGGAGTNVLTF
D gene: TRBD1; V gene: TRBV6-6; J gene: TRBJ1-1; clone size: many; CDR3 DNA: TGTGCCAGCAGTTACTCAAGGGGGCCGGACACTGAAGCTTTCTTT; CDR3 protein: CASSYSRGPDTEAFF
D gene: NA; V gene: TRBV14; J gene: TRBJ2-5; clone size: many; CDR3 DNA: TGTGCCAGCAGCCAAGTTTGGGGTGAGACCCAGTACTTC; CDR3 protein: CASSQVWGETQYF
D gene: TRBD2; V gene: TRBV5-6; J gene: TRBJ2-1; clone size: NA; CDR3 DNA: TGTGCCAGCAGCTTGGCACTGGGATCTAGCGGGGGGCACAATGAGCAGTTCTTC; CDR3 protein: CASSLALGSSGGHNEQFF
D gene: TRBD1; V gene: TRBV7-2; J gene: TRBJ1-2; clone size: many; CDR3 DNA: TGTGCCAGCAGCAGTCAGACAGGGGACTATGGCTACACCTTC; CDR3 protein: CASSSQTGDYGYTF
D gene: NA; V gene: TRBV20-1; J gene: TRBJ2-5; clone size: few; CDR3 DNA: TGCAGTGCTAGTCGGCCCGAGGACAGAAAAGAGACCCAGTACTTC; CDR3 protein: CSASRPEDRKETQYF
D gene: NA; V gene: TRBV7-9; J gene: TRBJ2-2; clone size: many; CDR3 DNA: TGTGCCAGCAGCACCGCCGGGACAACGAACACCGGGGAGCTGTTTTTT; CDR3 protein: CASSTAGTTNTGELFF
D gene: NA; V gene: TRBV20-1; J gene: TRBJ2-4; clone size: many; CDR3 DNA: TGCAGTGCTGTCCGGACAGCCCATAGAAACATTCAGTACTTC; CDR3 protein: CSAVRTAHRNIQYF
D gene: NA; V gene: TRBV6-5; J gene: TRBJ1-6; clone size: many; CDR3 DNA: TGTGCCAGTCTTTCAGCTGGTTATAATTCACCCCTCCACTTT; CDR3 protein: CASLSAGYNSPLHF
D gene: TRBD1; V gene: TRBV7-9; J gene: TRBJ1-2; clone size: many; CDR3 DNA: TGTGCCAGCAGCAACCGGGACAGAAAATACAACTATGGCTACACCTTC; CDR3 protein: CASSNRDRKYNYGYTF